The rows below give T cell receptor beta chains drawn from one sample of a study of graft-versus-host responses after intestinal transplantation. Clones were read by immunoSEQ multiplex PCR, and TCRdb kept only the in-frame ones, dropping some. The sample shows more than 100,000 clones, 90% to 95% of them seen only once. These receptors lack a known antigen. Sequenced here: unstimulated CD4+ T cells sorted from spleen or lymph node cells, sampled before intestinal transplant. The receptors shown here come from a human donor who received an intestinal transplant. The CDR3 runs from the conserved cysteine through the conserved F or W. A D gene is named only where the DNA matches it firmly. Part of the rows lack a size; the others show once, few, many or a class for expanded clones.

clone size,J gene,D gene,V gene,CDR3 protein,CDR3 DNA
.,TRBJ2-1,.,TRBV9,CASSVGADYNEQFF,TGTGCCAGCAGCGTAGGGGCGGATTACAATGAGCAGTTCTTC
.,TRBJ1-4,TRBD1,TRBV30,CAWSRQTGGNNEKLFF,TGTGCCTGGAGCCGCCAGACAGGGGGCAATAATGAAAAACTGTTTTTT
.,TRBJ1-5,.,TRBV5-8,CASKGGRFNQPQHF,TGTGCCAGCAAGGGAGGCCGATTCAATCAGCCCCAGCATTTT
once,TRBJ2-5,.,TRBV6-5,CASSGLTVEETQYF,TGTGCCAGCAGTGGGTTGACAGTAGAAGAGACCCAGTACTTC
.,TRBJ2-1,.,TRBV5-4,CASSGGGPSSYNEQFF,TGTGCCAGCAGCGGGGGCGGGCCAAGCTCCTACAATGAGCAGTTCTTC
.,TRBJ1-5,TRBD1,TRBV28,CASSLSGQGNQPQHF,TGTGCCAGCAGTTTATCGGGACAGGGGAATCAGCCCCAGCATTTT
once,TRBJ2-7,TRBD1,TRBV14,CASSPQTGILRGQYF,TGTGCCAGCAGCCCCCAGACAGGGATACTACGTGGGCAGTACTTC
.,TRBJ2-1,TRBD1,TRBV19,CASSIISGQGTFSSYNEQFF,TGTGCCAGTAGTATAATATCCGGACAGGGGACATTTAGCTCCTACAATGAGCAGTTCTTC
.,TRBJ2-4,.,TRBV5-1,CASSWDLKVGKNIQYF,TGCGCCAGCAGTTGGGACCTCAAGGTGGGCAAAAACATTCAGTACTTC
.,TRBJ2-1,TRBD1,TRBV6-5,CASCRTGNSYNEQFF,TGTGCCAGCTGCCGGACAGGGAACTCTTACAATGAGCAGTTCTTC
.,TRBJ2-7,TRBD2,TRBV7-2,CASSLGGGLAYEQYF,TGTGCCAGCAGCTTGGGGGGGGGTCTAGCCTACGAGCAGTACTTC
few,TRBJ2-1,.,TRBV20-1,CSAPGVNEQFF,TGCAGCGCCCCCGGGGTCAATGAGCAGTTCTTC
.,TRBJ2-1,.,TRBV4-2,CASSPYGENSYNEQFF,TGTGCCAGCAGCCCGTACGGGGAAAACTCCTACAATGAGCAGTTCTTC
once,TRBJ2-1,TRBD2,TRBV25-1,CASSETRREGQFF,TGTGCCAGCAGTGAAACTCGGCGGGAGGGGCAGTTCTTC